This record covers a single T cell receptor (beta chain). The data were obtained in a study of response to subunit inactivated influenza vaccine. MiXCR was run by TCRdb on the RT-PCR reads, yielding one entry per CDR3 protein. This sample carries more than 550,000 distinct CDR3 sequences, approximately 10% of them seen once, and the ten largest clones take approximately 9.9%. V trimming: 3 bases; J trimming: 5 bases; junction bases outside the gene matches: 5. Germline loops: CDR1 SGHRS, CDR2 YFSETQ. The CDR3 extends over 14 amino acids. These same records also appear under a second study, on T cells expressing NK-cell markers. Turning to that study: UMIs were included in TCR beta cDNA generated by 5'RACE template switching.

The chain couples TRBV5-1 to TRBJ2-5, with 9 bases fitting TRBD1. This receptor was taken from a man in his fifties or sixties who received an inactivated influenza vaccine. The sample in question was PBMCs from blood, obtained on the day of vaccination. The CDR3 sequence is CASSWTGTGETQYF. The CDR3 DNA reads as TGCGCCAGCAGCTGGACCGGGACAGGGGAGACCCAGTACTTC.